The 21 T cell receptor beta chains below were found in one sample sequenced in a study of blood T cell repertoires in COVID-19. The data were produced by immunoSEQ multiplex PCR, yet TCRdb's version contains in-frame clones alone and is incomplete. The table has approximately 310,000 clones, around 87% seen once. Material for sequencing was peripheral blood. These receptors all come from a woman between 45 and 65 years old who had recovered from COVID-19.

This clone was recorded once. An end of the junction does not agree with germline; a read error may underlie this. This rearrangement joins TRBV3-1 (or the pseudogene TRBV3-2) to TRBJ2-7, with a weak D call TRBD2 (5 bases). The CDR3 extends over 12 amino acids. Germline CDR1 reads LGHDT; CDR2 reads YNNKEL (reference sequence). This CDR3 reads CASSASAGSRRF. CDR3 bases: TGTGCCAGCAGCGCCTCCGCGGGCAGTCGGAGGTTC.

The chain recombines TRBV2 with TRBJ1-5; possibly TRBD1 for D (5 bases). CDR1 SNHLY and CDR2 FYNNEI come from the germline V gene. The CDR3 spans 16 residues. V was shortened by 3 bases and J by 2 bases, with 14 bases between the two germline ends. The CDR3 nucleotides are TGTGCCAGCAGTGAGAACGCAGGGCCGGGCAATCAGCCCCAGCATTTT. Its protein is CASSENAGPGNQPQHF. Based on the CDR3 plus reference TRBV2 and TRBJ1-5, the full variable domain is EPEVTQTPSHQVTQMGQEVILRCVPISNHLYFYWYRQILGQKVEFLVSFYNNEISEKSEIFDDQFSVERPDGSNFTLKIRSTKLEDSAMYFCASSENAGPGNQPQHFGDGTRLSIL.

The chain has TRBV6-1 and TRBJ2-2, with TRBD2 matching over 7 bases. The germline CDR1 and CDR2 sequences are MNHNS and SASEGT. V lost 3 bases to trimming and J lost 4 bases; unmatched junction nucleotides: 5. This CDR3 contains 15 residues. As DNA, the CDR3 is TGTGCCAGCAGTGAGGCGGGAGTGAGCACCGGGGAGCTGTTTTTT. This gives the protein CASSEAGVSTGELFF.

The chain combines TRBV6-5 with TRBJ1-3; 10 bases map to TRBD1. V lost 7 bases to trimming and J lost 6 bases; unmatched junction nucleotides: 6. Germline CDR1 and CDR2: MNHEY and SVGAGI. The length of the CDR3 is 14 residues. The CDR3 DNA is TGTGCCAGCATGAGGGGACAGGGGCCAAACACCATATATTTT. This translates into CASMRGQGPNTIYF.

The rearrangement uses TRBV7-9 and TRBJ1-6, with 7 bases aligning to TRBD1. Unmatched junction bases numbered 7, after V lost 5 bases and J lost 3 bases. The germline V gene encodes CDR1 SEHNR and CDR2 FQNEAQ (reference sequence). CDR3 length: 16 residues. DNA for the CDR3: TGTGCCAGCAGCGTCGACAGGGCCTTCTATAATTCACCCCTCCACTTT. This codes for CASSVDRAFYNSPLHF.

In this sample, this clone turned up a few times. The chain couples TRBV5-8 to TRBJ1-5; D is ambiguous. Germline V lookup: CDR1 SGHTS, CDR2 YDEGEE. Trimming took off 0 bases at V and 6 bases at J, with 4 bases between the two ends. The CDR3 totals 12 residues. As DNA, the CDR3 is TGTGCCAGCAGCTTGGTCGGTCAGCCCCAGCATTTT. Protein sequence: CASSLVGQPQHF.

This chain uses TRBV11-2 with TRBJ2-1; 14 bases are a match to TRBD2. Germline loops: CDR1 SGHAT, CDR2 FQNNGV. The length of the CDR3 is 17 residues. Germline trimming cut 1 base from V and 6 bases from J; bases unmatched to any gene: 5. The CDR3 coding sequence is TGTGCCAGCAGCTTAGGACTAGCGGGAGGGGGGGGCAATGAGCAGTTCTTC. Encoded protein: CASSLGLAGGGGNEQFF.

The chain combines TRBV9 with TRBJ1-1; D is uncertain. Per germline, CDR1 SGDLS and CDR2 YYNGEE. This CDR3 contains 13 residues. Trimming shortened V by 0 bases and J by 2 bases, and 5 bases separated the two germline ends. As DNA, the CDR3 is TGTGCCAGCAGCGTAGAAACAAACACTGAAGCTTTCTTT. It yields the protein CASSVETNTEAFF.

This chain joins TRBV7-9 and TRBJ1-2; D unresolved. The germline V and J ends were trimmed by 3 bases and 0 bases, with 11 bases remaining between them. Germline lookup yields CDR1 SEHNR and CDR2 FQNEAQ (reference sequence). The CDR3 contains 15 residues. The CDR3 sequence: CASSFAGATNYGYTF. The CDR3 DNA is TGTGCCAGCAGCTTCGCGGGAGCAACTAACTATGGCTACACCTTC.

The gene calls are TRBV28 and TRBJ1-2, with 8 bases aligning to TRBD1. Losses at the gene ends were 5 bases for V and 2 bases for J; bases not matched to a gene: 10. Germline CDR1 MDHEN, CDR2 SYDVKM. The CDR3 consists of 16 residues. For the CDR3, the DNA is TGTGCCAGCAGTGCTTATTGGACAGGGTCAAACTATGGCTACACCTTC. This translates into CASSAYWTGSNYGYTF.

V is TRBV5-1 and J is TRBJ2-2, with D unresolved. V lost 5 bases, J lost 1 base, and 6 bases lay in between. The CDR3 sequence is 13 residues long. Germline-derived CDR1 and CDR2 are SGHRS and YFSETQ. The CDR3 spells CASSRGNTGELFF. In nucleotides, the CDR3 is TGCGCCAGCAGTCGAGGGAACACCGGGGAGCTGTTTTTT. The whole variable domain, remainder taken from reference TRBV5-1 and TRBJ2-2, is KAGVTQTPRYLIKTRGQQVTLSCSPISGHRSVSWYQQTPGQGLQFLFEYFSETQRNKGNFPGRFSGRQFSNSRSEMNVSTLELGDSALYLCASSRGNTGELFFGEGSRLTVL.

This chain links TRBV6-2 or TRBV6-3 with TRBJ2-1, with 12 bases fitting TRBD2. The CDR3 consists of 16 residues. V lost 4 bases, J lost 8 bases, and 9 bases stayed unmatched. Germline V gene lookup returns CDR1 MNHEY and CDR2 SVGEGT. CDR3: CASSSGGLAGRDEQFF. The DNA for the CDR3 is TGTGCCAGCAGTTCGGGGGGACTAGCGGGTCGCGATGAGCAGTTCTTC.

CDR3 residues: CASSPSGQGAWGEQYF. In DNA, the CDR3 is TGTGCCAGCAGCCCGAGCGGACAGGGGGCGTGGGGGGAGCAGTACTTC. The chain carries TRBV7-9 and TRBJ2-7, with TRBD1 matching 11 bases. Germline lookup yields CDR1 SEHNR and CDR2 FQNEAQ (reference sequence). There are 16 residues in the CDR3. Trimming cost V 5 bases and J 7 bases; bases outside gene matches: 13.

This chain links TRBV5-5 with TRBJ2-7; maybe TRBD2 (5 bases). The CDR3 contains 15 residues. Per the germline V gene, CDR1 is SGHKS and CDR2 is YYEKEE (reference sequence). Trimming removed 0 bases from V and 1 base from J, with 11 bases in between. The CDR3 nucleotides are TGTGCCAGCAGCTTGGGGCGGGTGGGGTCCTACGAGCAGTACTTC. Translation: CASSLGRVGSYEQYF.

This clone is a singleton in its sample. V and J are TRBV6-4 and TRBJ1-5; 9 nucleotides agree with TRBD1. Germline trimming cut 6 bases from V and 6 bases from J; bases unmatched to any gene: 3. The CDR3 has 13 residues. The germline V gene has CDR1 MRHNA and CDR2 SNTAGT. CDR3 DNA sequence: TGTGCCAGCAGAAGACAGGGGGGTCAGCCCCAGCATTTT. It is translated as CASRRQGGQPQHF.

V and J are TRBV29-1 and TRBJ1-1; D unresolved. CDR1 SQVTM and CDR2 ANQGSEA come from the germline V gene. This CDR3 region has 13 residues. Trimming shortened V by 7 bases and J by 0 bases, and 12 bases separated the two germline ends. The CDR3 nucleotides read TGCAGCGCGTTGCGGCAGTTGAACACTGAAGCTTTCTTT. Its translation: CSALRQLNTEAFF.

This clone has just one count. The chain links TRBV4-3 to TRBJ2-7, with D possibly TRBD2 on 6 matching bases. Per germline, CDR1 LGHNA and CDR2 YSLEER. V was trimmed by 1 base and J by 6 bases, leaving 13 bases between them. The CDR3 extends over 14 amino acids. The CDR3 DNA reads as TGCGCCAGCAGCCAAGTGGCAGGCGGGATCGAGCAGTACTTC. It translates to CASSQVAGGIEQYF.

The chain joins TRBV3-1 (or the pseudogene TRBV3-2) to TRBJ2-3, with D tentatively TRBD2 (5 bases). Between the trimmed V and J ends, which lost 4 bases and 5 bases, there was a span of 16 bases. Germline CDR1 is LGHDT and CDR2 is YNNKEL (reference sequence). The CDR3 is made up of 15 amino acids. The CDR3 nucleotides are TGTGCCAGCAGCCTCGGACGTGGACTCCAAGATACGCAGTATTTT. It codes for CASSLGRGLQDTQYF.

This chain joins TRBV6-2 or TRBV6-3 and TRBJ2-1, with TRBD1 identical over 7 bases. V was clipped by 0 bases and J by 7 bases; unmatched bases: 9. This CDR3 is built from 16 residues. Germline values: CDR1 MNHEY, CDR2 SVGEGT. The CDR3 protein is CASSYSTGPGSNEQFF. CDR3 DNA: TGTGCCAGCAGTTACTCGACAGGGCCTGGTAGTAATGAGCAGTTCTTC.

V usage is TRBV29-1 and J usage is TRBJ1-2; D is unclear. The V and J ends lost 6 bases and 6 bases respectively, with 14 bases between them. The CDR3 consists of 12 residues. CDR1 is SQVTM, CDR2 ANQGSEA, per germline. The CDR3 DNA reads TGCAGCGTCCTTAAAACTCCCGATGGCTACACCTTC. It codes for CSVLKTPDGYTF.

This clone was observed a single time. The V and J genes are TRBV2 and TRBJ1-1; D is unclear. In germline, CDR1 is SNHLY, CDR2 FYNNEI. Trimming cost V 8 bases and J 2 bases, with 15 bases left between them. The CDR3 loop spans 14 amino acids. The CDR3 DNA is TGTGCCAGCGGGGAGGAGGCAGTCAACACTGAAGCTTTCTTT. Encoded protein: CASGEEAVNTEAFF.